These 11 T cell receptor beta chains came from one sample sequenced in a study of cytomegalovirus exposure and HLA in healthy donors. TCRdb keeps only in-frame clones here, not all; method: immunoSEQ multiplex PCR. The repertoire holds about 98,000 clones, roughly 87% seen once, with over 6% in the top ten. The sequencing input was PBMCs. The receptor set was obtained from a man aged 18 to 35 in good health and CMV-seropositive.

The rearrangement links TRBV27 to TRBJ1-1, with D possibly being TRBD1 (5 bases). Per germline, CDR1 MNHEY and CDR2 SMNVEV (reference sequence). V was trimmed by 3 bases and J by 3 bases, leaving 8 bases between them. There are 13 residues in the CDR3. The CDR3 loop reads CASSFRQHTEAFF. In DNA form, the CDR3 reads TGTGCCAGCAGTTTCAGACAGCACACTGAAGCTTTCTTT.

The chain carries TRBV6-1 and TRBJ2-7; tentative D call: TRBD1 (6 bases). Trimming removed 1 base at V and 2 bases at J, with 9 bases between. The CDR3 is made up of 14 amino acids. Germline V CDR1 and CDR2: MNHNS, SASEGT. The CDR3 DNA reads TGTGCCAGCAGTGAAGATACAGGGACCTACGAGCAGTACTTC. This gives the protein CASSEDTGTYEQYF.

The chain combines TRBV6-5 with TRBJ1-1; 7 bases align to TRBD1. The ends lost 6 bases at V and 4 bases at J; junction bases unmatched: 5. The germline V gene has CDR1 MNHEY and CDR2 SVGAGI. The CDR3 contains 13 residues. The CDR3, as DNA: TGTGCCAGCAGCCAGACAGGGCTCACTGAAGCTTTCTTT. Protein product: CASSQTGLTEAFF.

This chain uses TRBV9 with TRBJ2-1, with 11 bases identical to TRBD2. The J segment lost 9 bases and the V segment lost 0 bases, leaving 8 bases of the junction unmatched. Germline V gives CDR1 SGDLS, CDR2 YYNGEE. CDR3 length: 16 amino acids. The CDR3 DNA reads TGTGCCAGCAGCGTAGCTGAACTAGCGGGAGTTGTTGAGCAGTTCTTC. Encoded protein: CASSVAELAGVVEQFF.

This clone was detected a few times. The rearrangement uses TRBV7-9 and TRBJ2-7, with D possibly being TRBD2 (5 bases). Germline lookup yields CDR1 SEHNR and CDR2 FQNEAQ (reference sequence). V dropped 5 bases and J dropped 0 bases, with 14 bases sitting between them. The CDR3 runs 15 residues. CDR3 in DNA: TGTGCCAGCAGCGGACTTACTGAGAGCTCCTACGAGCAGTACTTC. It yields the protein CASSGLTESSYEQYF.

CDR3 sequence: CASSLDRGHEQYF. The CDR3 nucleotides are TGTGCCAGCAGCTTGGACAGGGGCCACGAGCAGTACTTC. The chain combines TRBV5-4 with TRBJ2-7, with TRBD1 matching over 7 bases. V gave up 0 bases and J gave up 5 bases; unmatched junction bases: 2. This CDR3 is built from 13 residues. From germline, CDR1 is SGHNT and CDR2 YYREEE (reference sequence).

The chain employs TRBV15 and TRBJ2-1, with D maybe TRBD2 (7 bases). V was pared by 2 bases and J by 0 bases, with 23 bases between. This CDR3 comprises 20 residues. Germline assignment: CDR1 LNHNV and CDR2 YYDKDF (reference sequence). CDR3 nucleotides: TGTGCCACCAGCAGACCCCCGGGGGGAACTGGGGGCAGCTCCTACAATGAGCAGTTCTTC. Protein: CATSRPPGGTGGSSYNEQFF.

The rearrangement links TRBV4-1 to TRBJ2-1, with 15 bases aligning to TRBD2. The CDR3 has 17 amino acids. The trim removed 4 bases at V and 5 bases at J, leaving 6 bases unmatched. CDR1 is MGHRA and CDR2 is YSYEKL in the germline V gene. The CDR3 DNA follows: TGCGCCAGCAGCCCAGGACTAGCGGGAGGGTTCGACAATGAGCAGTTCTTC. Protein: CASSPGLAGGFDNEQFF.

CDR3 sequence (DNA): TGTGCCAGCAGTTTATCGATAGGGGTAGTGGTCGAGCAGTACTTC. This gives the protein CASSLSIGVVVEQYF. The chain joins TRBV27 to TRBJ2-7; D may be TRBD1 (5 bases). The germline gives CDR1 MNHEY, CDR2 SMNVEV (reference sequence). The CDR3 has 15 amino acids. Trimming stripped 0 bases from V and 6 bases from J, with 15 bases between.

J is TRBJ2-1 and V is TRBV7-9, with 11 bases identical to TRBD1. The CDR3 runs 15 residues. V dropped 5 bases and J dropped 6; count of bases not matched to a gene: 6. Germline V CDR1 and CDR2: SEHNR, FQNEAQ (reference sequence). CDR3 in DNA: TGTGCCAGCAGCCGAACCGGGACAGGGGGCAATGAGCAGTTCTTC. It yields the protein CASSRTGTGGNEQFF.

This chain joins TRBV7-2 and TRBJ2-7; D might be TRBD2 (5 bases). Germline V lookup: CDR1 SGHTA, CDR2 FQGNSA. The ends were cut back, 2 bases at V and 2 bases at J, with 13 bases in the middle. CDR3 length: 15 amino acids. The CDR3 here is CASSLTSGSTYEQYF. CDR3 DNA sequence: TGTGCCAGCAGCTTAACAAGCGGTAGCACCTACGAGCAGTACTTC.